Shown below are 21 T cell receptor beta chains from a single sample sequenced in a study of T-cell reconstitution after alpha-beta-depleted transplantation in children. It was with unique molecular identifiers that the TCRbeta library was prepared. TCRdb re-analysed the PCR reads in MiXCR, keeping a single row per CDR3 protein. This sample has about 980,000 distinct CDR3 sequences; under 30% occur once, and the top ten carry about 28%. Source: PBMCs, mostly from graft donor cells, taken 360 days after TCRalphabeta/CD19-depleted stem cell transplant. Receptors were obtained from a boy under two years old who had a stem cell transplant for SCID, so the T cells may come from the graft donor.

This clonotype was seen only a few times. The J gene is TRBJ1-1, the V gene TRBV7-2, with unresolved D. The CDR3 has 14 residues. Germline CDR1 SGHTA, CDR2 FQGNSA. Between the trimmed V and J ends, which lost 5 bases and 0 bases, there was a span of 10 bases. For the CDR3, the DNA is TGTGCCAGCAGCCCCTTCCCCCTGAACACTGAAGCTTTCTTT. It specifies CASSPFPLNTEAFF.

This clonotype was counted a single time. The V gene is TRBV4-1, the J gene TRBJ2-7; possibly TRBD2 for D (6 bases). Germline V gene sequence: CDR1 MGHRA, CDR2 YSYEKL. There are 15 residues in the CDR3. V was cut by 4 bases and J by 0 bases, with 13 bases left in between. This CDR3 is CASSRRDSLSYEQYF. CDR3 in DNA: TGCGCCAGCAGCCGGAGGGACTCGCTCTCCTACGAGCAGTACTTC.

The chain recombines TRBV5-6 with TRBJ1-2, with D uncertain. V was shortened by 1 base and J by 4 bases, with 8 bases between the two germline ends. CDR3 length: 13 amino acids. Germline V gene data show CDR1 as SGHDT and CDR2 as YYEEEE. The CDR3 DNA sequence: TGTGCCAGCAGCTTGAGTACGGCCTATGGCTACACCTTC. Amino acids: CASSLSTAYGYTF. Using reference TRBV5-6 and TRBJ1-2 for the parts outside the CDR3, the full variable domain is DAGVTQSPTHLIKTRGQQVTLRCSPKSGHDTVSWYQQALGQGPQFIFQYYEEEERQRGNFPDRFSGHQFPNYSSELNVNALLLGDSALYLCASSLSTAYGYTFGSGTRLTVV.

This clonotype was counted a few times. The CDR3 is CASRPGTAVTGELFF. Written as DNA, the CDR3 is TGTGCCAGCAGACCGGGGACAGCCGTCACCGGGGAGCTGTTTTTT. The genes are TRBV12-3 or TRBV12-4 and TRBJ2-2; TRBD1 agrees at 7 bases. Trimming cost V 6 bases and J 4 bases; bases outside gene matches: 8. The CDR3 covers 15 residues.

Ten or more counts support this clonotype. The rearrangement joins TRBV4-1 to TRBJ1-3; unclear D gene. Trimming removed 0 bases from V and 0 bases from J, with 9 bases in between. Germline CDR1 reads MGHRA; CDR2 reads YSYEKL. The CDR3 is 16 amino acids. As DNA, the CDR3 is TGCGCCAGCAGCCAAGAAGTACACAGCTCTGGAAACACCATATATTTT. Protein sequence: CASSQEVHSSGNTIYF.

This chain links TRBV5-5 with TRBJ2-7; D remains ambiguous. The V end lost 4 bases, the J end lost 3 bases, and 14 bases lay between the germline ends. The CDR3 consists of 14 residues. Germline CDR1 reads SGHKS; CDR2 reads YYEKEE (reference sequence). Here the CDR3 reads CASSPGITGYEQYF. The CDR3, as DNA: TGTGCCAGCAGCCCGGGTATCACTGGCTACGAGCAGTACTTC. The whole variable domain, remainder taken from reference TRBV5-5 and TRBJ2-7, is DAGVTQSPTHLIKTRGQQVTLRCSPISGHKSVSWYQQVLGQGPQFIFQYYEKEERGRGNFPDRFSARQFPNYSSELNVNALLLGDSALYLCASSPGITGYEQYFGPGTRLTVT.

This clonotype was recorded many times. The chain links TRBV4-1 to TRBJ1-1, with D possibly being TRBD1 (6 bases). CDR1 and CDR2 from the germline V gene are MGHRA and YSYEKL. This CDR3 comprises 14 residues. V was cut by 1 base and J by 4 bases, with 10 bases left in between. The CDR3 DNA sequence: TGCGCCAGCAGCCAAGGTCAGGGGAGCACTGAAGCTTTCTTT. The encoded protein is CASSQGQGSTEAFF.

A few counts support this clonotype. The CDR3 here is CATSDEGHQPQHF. In DNA form, the CDR3 reads TGTGCCACCAGTGATGAGGGGCATCAGCCCCAGCATTTT. V and J are TRBV24-1 and TRBJ1-5; weak D call: TRBD1 (5 bases). This CDR3 region has 13 residues. In germline, CDR1 is KGHDR, CDR2 SFDVKD. Trimming shortened V by 3 bases and J by 5 bases, and 7 bases separated the two germline ends.

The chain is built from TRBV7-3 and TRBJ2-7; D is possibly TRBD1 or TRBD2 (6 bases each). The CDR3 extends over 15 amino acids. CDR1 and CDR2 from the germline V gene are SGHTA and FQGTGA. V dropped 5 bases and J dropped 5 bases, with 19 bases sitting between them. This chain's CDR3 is CASSPKPGGLDEQYF. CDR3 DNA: TGTGCCAGCAGCCCCAAGCCCGGGGGCCTCGACGAGCAGTACTTC.

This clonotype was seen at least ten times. DNA for the CDR3: TGTGCCAGCAACCCCCCAGATGACAGCTCCTACGAGCAGTACTTC. It is translated as CASNPPDDSSYEQYF. The chain recombines TRBV12-3 or TRBV12-4 with TRBJ2-7; a weak D match, TRBD1 (5 bases). The CDR3 spans 15 residues. V lost 7 bases and J lost 0, with 16 bases in between.

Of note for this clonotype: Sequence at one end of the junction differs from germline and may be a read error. The CDR3 DNA is TGCGCCAGCAGCTCGGTGGCGGTAAATGTCCCAAACCAAGACTTC. It yields the protein CASSSVAVNVPNQDF. The V gene is TRBV5-1, the J gene TRBJ2-1; D unclear. The CDR3 has 15 amino acids. Germline CDR1 SGHRS, CDR2 YFSETQ.

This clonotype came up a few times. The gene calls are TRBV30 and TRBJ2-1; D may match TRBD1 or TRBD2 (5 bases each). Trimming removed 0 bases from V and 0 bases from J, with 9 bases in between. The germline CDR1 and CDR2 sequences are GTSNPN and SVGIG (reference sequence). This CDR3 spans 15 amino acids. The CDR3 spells CAWSVGGPSYNEQFF. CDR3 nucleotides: TGTGCCTGGAGTGTTGGGGGTCCCTCCTACAATGAGCAGTTCTTC.

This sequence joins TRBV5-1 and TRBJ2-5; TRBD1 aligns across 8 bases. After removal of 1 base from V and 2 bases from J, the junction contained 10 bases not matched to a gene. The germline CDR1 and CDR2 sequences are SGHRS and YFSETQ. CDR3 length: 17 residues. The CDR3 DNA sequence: TGCGCCAGCAGCTTGTCTCCAGGGGGCGCGGGGCAAGAGACCCAGTACTTC. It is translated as CASSLSPGGAGQETQYF.

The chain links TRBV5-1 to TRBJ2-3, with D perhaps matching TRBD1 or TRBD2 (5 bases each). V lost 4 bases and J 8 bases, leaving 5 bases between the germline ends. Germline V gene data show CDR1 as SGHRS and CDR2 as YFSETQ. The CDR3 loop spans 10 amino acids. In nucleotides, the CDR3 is TGCGCCAGCAGCGGGGGTACGCAGTATTTT. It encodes CASSGGTQYF.

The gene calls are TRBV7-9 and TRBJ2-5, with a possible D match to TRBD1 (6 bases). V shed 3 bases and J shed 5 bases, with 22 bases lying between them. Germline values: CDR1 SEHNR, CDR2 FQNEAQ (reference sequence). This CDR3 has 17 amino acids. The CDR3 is CASSLFVAQGAWETQYF. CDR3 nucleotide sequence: TGTGCCAGCAGCTTGTTTGTCGCACAGGGAGCTTGGGAGACCCAGTACTTC.

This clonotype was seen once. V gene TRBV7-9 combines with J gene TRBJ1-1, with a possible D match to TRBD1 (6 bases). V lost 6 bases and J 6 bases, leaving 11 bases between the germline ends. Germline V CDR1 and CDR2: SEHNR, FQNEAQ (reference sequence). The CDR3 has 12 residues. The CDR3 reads CASRAGAPEAFF. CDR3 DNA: TGTGCCAGCAGGGCAGGGGCGCCTGAAGCTTTCTTT.

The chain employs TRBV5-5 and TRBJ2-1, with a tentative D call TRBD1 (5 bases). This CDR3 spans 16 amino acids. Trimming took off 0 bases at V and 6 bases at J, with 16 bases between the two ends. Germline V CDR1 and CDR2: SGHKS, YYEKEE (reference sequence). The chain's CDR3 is CASSLGVGRGSNEQFF. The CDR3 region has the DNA TGTGCCAGCAGCTTGGGGGTGGGTAGGGGATCCAATGAGCAGTTCTTC.

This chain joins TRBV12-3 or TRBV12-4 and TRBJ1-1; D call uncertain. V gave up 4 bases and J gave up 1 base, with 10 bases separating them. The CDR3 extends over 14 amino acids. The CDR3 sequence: CASSSPPGNTEAFF. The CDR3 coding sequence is TGTGCCAGCAGTTCCCCCCCTGGGAACACTGAAGCTTTCTTT.

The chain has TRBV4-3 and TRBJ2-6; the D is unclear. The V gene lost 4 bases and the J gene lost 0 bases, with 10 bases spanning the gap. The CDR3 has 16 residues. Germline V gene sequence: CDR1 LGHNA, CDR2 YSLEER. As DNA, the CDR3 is TGCGCCAGCAGCCCGACTCTCGGCTCTGGGGCCAACGTCCTGACTTTC. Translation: CASSPTLGSGANVLTF.

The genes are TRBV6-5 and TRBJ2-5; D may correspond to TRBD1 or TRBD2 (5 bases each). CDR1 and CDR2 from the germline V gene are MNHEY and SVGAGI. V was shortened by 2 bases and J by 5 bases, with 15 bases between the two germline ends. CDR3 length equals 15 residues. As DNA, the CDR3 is TGTGCCAGCAGTTACGACGGGGCGACTTGGGAGACCCAGTACTTC. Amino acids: CASSYDGATWETQYF.

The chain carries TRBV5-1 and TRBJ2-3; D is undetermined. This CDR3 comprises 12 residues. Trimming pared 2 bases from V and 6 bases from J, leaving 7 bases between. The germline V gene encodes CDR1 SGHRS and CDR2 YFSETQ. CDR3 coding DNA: TGCGCCAGCAGCTTCGCTAGGGATACGCAGTATTTT. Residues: CASSFARDTQYF.